This T cell receptor beta chain originates from a study of neurological immune-mediated disorders. The study, taken as a whole, reports: Multiple sclerosis patients had less TCR clonal expansion than even healthy controls, unlike HTLV-1-associated myelopathy. Grouping of repertoires by phylogeny put those of 18 of 34 multiple sclerosis patients into a single related-CDR3 cluster, a possible signature. For the multiple sclerosis repertoire cluster, an association with any clinical or MRI feature was absent.

Using its own MiXCR run on the 5' RACE reads, TCRdb lists one record per CDR3 protein. This sample yields approximately 100,000 distinct CDR3 sequences, of which 3% to 4% are seen a single time; around 2.7% belongs to the top ten. This clonotype was recorded at least ten times. Antigen: not known. From germline, CDR1 is SGHVS and CDR2 FNYEAQ. This CDR3 has 16 amino acids. The V and J ends lost 5 bases and 0 bases, in that order; junction bases with no gene match: 8. The receptor's source is a woman aged 50 to 60 with multiple sclerosis. The rearrangement links TRBV7-6 to TRBJ1-1, with TRBD1 matching over 8 bases. Sequenced: PBMCs. CDR3 nucleotide sequence: TGTGCCAGCAGCCCCGGACAGGGAGTTATGAACACTGAAGCTTTCTTT. This codes for CASSPGQGVMNTEAFF.